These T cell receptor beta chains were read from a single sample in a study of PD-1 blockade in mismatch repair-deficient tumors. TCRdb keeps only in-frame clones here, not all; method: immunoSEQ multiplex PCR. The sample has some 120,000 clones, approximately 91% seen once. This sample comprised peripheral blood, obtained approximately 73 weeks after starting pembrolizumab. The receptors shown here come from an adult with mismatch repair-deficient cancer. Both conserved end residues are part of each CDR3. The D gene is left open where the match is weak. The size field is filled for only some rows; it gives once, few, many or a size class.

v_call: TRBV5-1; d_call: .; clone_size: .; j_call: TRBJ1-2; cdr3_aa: CASSFHGGNYGYTF; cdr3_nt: TGCGCCAGCAGCTTTCATGGCGGTAACTATGGCTACACCTTC
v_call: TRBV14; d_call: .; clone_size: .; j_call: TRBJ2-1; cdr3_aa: CASSQDQGYGQFF; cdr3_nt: TGTGCCAGCAGCCAAGATCAGGGCTATGGGCAGTTCTTC
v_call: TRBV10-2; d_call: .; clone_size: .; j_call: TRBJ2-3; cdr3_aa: CASSAPGPNTDTQYF; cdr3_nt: TGCGCCAGCAGTGCCCCGGGTCCTAACACAGATACGCAGTATTTT
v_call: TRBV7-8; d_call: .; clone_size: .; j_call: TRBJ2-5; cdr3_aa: CASSLAVVGEGLETQYF; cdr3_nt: TGTGCCAGCAGCTTAGCTGTTGTAGGGGAAGGGTTAGAGACCCAGTACTTC
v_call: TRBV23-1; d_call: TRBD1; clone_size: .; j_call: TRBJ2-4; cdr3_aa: CASSQYRGLGIQYF; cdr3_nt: TGCGCCAGCAGTCAGTACAGGGGGCTCGGCATTCAGTACTTC
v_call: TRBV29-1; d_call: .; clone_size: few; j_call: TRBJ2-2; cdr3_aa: CSVGWQSGELFF; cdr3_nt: TGCAGCGTTGGATGGCAGTCCGGGGAGCTGTTTTTT
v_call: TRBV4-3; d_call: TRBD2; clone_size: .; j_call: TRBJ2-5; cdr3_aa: CASSLAGREETQYF; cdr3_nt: TGCGCCAGCAGTTTAGCGGGAAGGGAAGAGACCCAGTACTTC
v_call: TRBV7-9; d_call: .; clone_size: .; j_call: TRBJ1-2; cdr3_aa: CASSLQTGSGYTF; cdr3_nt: TGTGCCAGCAGCTTACAAACAGGTTCCGGCTACACCTTC
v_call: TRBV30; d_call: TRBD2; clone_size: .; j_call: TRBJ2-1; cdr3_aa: CAWGPGLAGLNEQFF; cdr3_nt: TGTGCCTGGGGTCCGGGACTAGCGGGATTGAATGAGCAGTTCTTC
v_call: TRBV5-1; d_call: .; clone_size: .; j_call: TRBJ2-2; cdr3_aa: CASSLVSGWELFF; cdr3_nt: TGCGCCAGCAGCTTGGTATCGGGGTGGGAGCTGTTTTTT
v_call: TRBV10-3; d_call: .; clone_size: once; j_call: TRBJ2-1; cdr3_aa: CAISERATSSHNEQFF; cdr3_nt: TGTGCCATCAGTGAAAGAGCGACTAGTTCTCACAATGAGCAGTTCTTC
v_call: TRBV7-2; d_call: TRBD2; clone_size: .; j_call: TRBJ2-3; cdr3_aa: CASSFLPSGSGYSTDTQYF; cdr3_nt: TGTGCCAGCAGCTTCCTGCCTAGCGGGAGTGGATATAGCACAGATACGCAGTATTTT
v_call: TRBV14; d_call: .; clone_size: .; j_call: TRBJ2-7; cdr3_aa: CASSQGSGSYEQYF; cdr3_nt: TGTGCCAGCAGCCAAGGCTCAGGATCCTACGAGCAGTACTTC
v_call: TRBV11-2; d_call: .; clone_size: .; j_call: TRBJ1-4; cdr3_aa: CASSAGRAGPATNEKLFF; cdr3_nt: TGTGCCAGCAGCGCCGGCCGTGCAGGCCCTGCAACTAATGAAAAACTGTTTTTT
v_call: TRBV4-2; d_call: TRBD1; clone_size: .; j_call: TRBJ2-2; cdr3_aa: CASSQPTGGTGELFF; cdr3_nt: TGTGCCAGCAGCCAACCGACAGGGGGGACCGGGGAGCTGTTTTTT